The 2 T cell receptor beta chains below were found in one sample sequenced in a study of blood T cell dynamics during melanoma immunotherapy. Time point defined: pre-treatment baseline. TCRdb's copy holds only in-frame clones and misses some; the assay was immunoSEQ multiplex PCR. The sample lists 10,000 or so clones; 86% were seen once. This material consisted of blood, taken from a patient treated with checkpoint blockade. All receptors come from a human donor with melanoma.

The chain joins TRBV5-6 to TRBJ1-1; maybe TRBD1 (5 bases). This CDR3 contains 15 residues. Germline V gene lookup returns CDR1 SGHDT and CDR2 YYEEEE. V was trimmed by 0 bases and J by 4 bases, leaving 13 bases between them. In DNA form, the CDR3 reads TGTGCCAGCAGCTTGGGGGTCGGGGCGGGCACTGAAGCTTTCTTT. It encodes CASSLGVGAGTEAFF.

The V call is TRBV4-3, the J call TRBJ1-2, with 8 positions matching TRBD1. CDR1 is LGHNA and CDR2 is YSLEER in the germline V gene. The ends lost 3 bases at V and 3 bases at J; junction bases unmatched: 6. The CDR3 consists of 15 residues. The CDR3 coding sequence is TGCGCCAGCAGCCATTATACAGGGGGGGACTATGGCTACACCTTC. Amino acids: CASSHYTGGDYGYTF.